This TCR beta chain was profiled in a study of beta chain features in type 1 diabetes. Overall study findings and caveats: VDJ junctions in type 1 diabetes patients carried more deletions and fewer insertions. When Type 1 diabetes patients were examined, their TCRB CDR3s proved moderately but significantly shorter in all four CD4+ subsets.

The entirety of the isolated RNA underwent reverse transcription, so expressed TCRB transcripts were sequenced. This table comes from immunoSEQ multiplex PCR, and its TCRdb copy is limited to in-frame clones, with some not included. Here the sample spans approximately 600,000 clones, 9.5% to 15% being singletons. CDR1 and CDR2 from the germline V gene are SGHVS and FNYEAQ. This CDR3 contains 14 residues. V shed 2 bases and J shed 4 bases, with 12 bases lying between them. For this clone: Its antigen is unknown.

This rearrangement joins TRBV7-6 to TRBJ2-7; possible D gene TRBD1, 5 bases. The sequenced sample was naive CD4+ T cells from blood. The sequence was obtained from a man under 40 with type 1 diabetes. The CDR3 DNA is TGTGCCAGCAGCTTATTCGGCAGGGAATACGAGCAGTACTTC. Translating it yields CASSLFGREYEQYF.